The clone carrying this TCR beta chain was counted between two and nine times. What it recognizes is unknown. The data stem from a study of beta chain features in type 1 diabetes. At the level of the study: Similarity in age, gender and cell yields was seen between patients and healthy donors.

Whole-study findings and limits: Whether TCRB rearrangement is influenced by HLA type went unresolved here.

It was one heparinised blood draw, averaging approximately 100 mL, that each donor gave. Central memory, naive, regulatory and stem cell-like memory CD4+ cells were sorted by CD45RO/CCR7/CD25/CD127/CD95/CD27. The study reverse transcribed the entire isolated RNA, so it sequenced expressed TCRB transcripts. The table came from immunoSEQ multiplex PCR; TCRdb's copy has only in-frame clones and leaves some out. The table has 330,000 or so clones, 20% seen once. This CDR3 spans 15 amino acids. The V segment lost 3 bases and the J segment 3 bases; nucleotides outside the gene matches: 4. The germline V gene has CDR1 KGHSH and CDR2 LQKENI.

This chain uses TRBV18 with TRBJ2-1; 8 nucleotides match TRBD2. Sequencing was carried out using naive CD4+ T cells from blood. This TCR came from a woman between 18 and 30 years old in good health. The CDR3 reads CASSPGTSVYNEQFF. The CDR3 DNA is TGTGCCAGCTCACCCGGGACTAGTGTCTACAATGAGCAGTTCTTC.